This TCR beta chain was recovered during a study of cytomegalovirus exposure and HLA in healthy donors. Study background: Genetic ancestry analysis placed over 65% of the 398 donors that were genotyped in the Caucasian-associated cluster. Notes on the study in general: Listed as cytomegalovirus-associated were around 160 TCR beta chains. Both high specificity and high sensitivity reportedly marked the classifier's diagnosis of cytomegalovirus status. As was reported, the HLA-A and HLA-B alleles of most subjects were accurately predicted from TCR beta sequences.

Points on this clone: What it binds is not known.

Per the germline V gene, CDR1 is SNHLY and CDR2 is FYNNEI. The V gene end was trimmed by 4 bases and the J gene end by 8 bases; junction bases not matched to a gene: 7. CDR3 length: 15 residues. Both 60 Vbeta primers and 13 Jbeta primers went into the PCR. The protocol was immunoSEQ multiplex PCR, while the TCRdb copy is restricted to in-frame clones and leaves out a portion. This specimen shows some 180,000 clones; the ten leading clones hold about 6.8%. J is TRBJ1-4 and V is TRBV2, with 10 bases aligning to TRBD1. The sequence was collected from a young man in good health and CMV-seronegative. The sequenced material came from PBMCs. DNA of the CDR3: TGTGCCAGCAGTGTAGCGGGACAGGGGAACGAAAAACTGTTTTTT. Protein: CASSVAGQGNEKLFF. Full variable domain (missing parts from reference TRBV2 and TRBJ1-4): EPEVTQTPSHQVTQMGQEVILRCVPISNHLYFYWYRQILGQKVEFLVSFYNNEISEKSEIFDDQFSVERPDGSNFTLKIRSTKLEDSAMYFCASSVAGQGNEKLFFGSGTQLSVL.